The 28 T cell receptor beta chains below come from one sample, sequenced in a study of blood T cell repertoires in COVID-19. Profiled with immunoSEQ multiplex PCR; TCRdb holds only in-frame clones, not every one. The table shows about 230,000 clones, with 80% to 90% occurring only once. Sequencing was carried out using peripheral blood. Receptors originate from a man aged 50 to 60 with COVID-19, enrolled during active disease.

The genes are TRBV6-5 and TRBJ1-1; 7 nucleotides match TRBD1. The CDR3 runs to 13 residues. Germline assignment: CDR1 MNHEY and CDR2 SVGAGI. J was trimmed by 4 bases and V by 6 bases; bases with no gene match: 5. The CDR3 loop reads CASSRDRTTEAFF. The DNA of the CDR3 is TGTGCCAGCAGCCGGGACAGAACCACTGAAGCTTTCTTT.

V is TRBV20-1 and J is TRBJ2-1; TRBD2 matches 8 bases. Per germline, CDR1 DFQATT and CDR2 SNEGSKA (reference sequence). Trimming cost V 3 bases and J 0 bases; bases outside gene matches: 1. The CDR3 contains 14 residues. The CDR3 coding sequence is TGCAGTGCTAGTACTAGCGGCTCCTACAATGAGCAGTTCTTC. Its protein product is CSASTSGSYNEQFF.

The V call is TRBV13, the J call TRBJ2-3, with 8 positions matching TRBD2. The CDR3 consists of 16 residues. V was pared by 1 base and J by 3 bases, with 6 bases of the junction left unmatched. CDR1 and CDR2 from the germline V gene are PRHDT and FYEKMQ (reference sequence). The CDR3 nucleotides are TGTGCCAGCAGCTTAGCCGGGGGGGAGAGGACAGATACGCAGTATTTT. Translating it yields CASSLAGGERTDTQYF.

The chain joins TRBV7-9 to TRBJ2-7; tentatively, D is TRBD2 (6 bases). CDR3 length: 15 residues. Deletions cut 0 bases from V and 2 bases from J, with 11 bases between. The V gene's germline CDR1 is SEHNR and CDR2 FQNEAQ (reference sequence). This CDR3 reads CASSLAGTATYEQYF. The CDR3 region has the DNA TGTGCCAGCAGCTTAGCCGGGACTGCAACCTACGAGCAGTACTTC.

The chain couples TRBV30 to TRBJ1-5; 9 nucleotides align to TRBD1. V dropped 3 bases and J dropped 6; count of bases not matched to a gene: 6. Germline V gene sequence: CDR1 GTSNPN, CDR2 SVGIG (reference sequence). The CDR3 is 14 amino acids. The CDR3 DNA is TGTGCCTGGAGCCCGGGACAGGGCCGTCAGCCCCAGCATTTT. Encoded protein: CAWSPGQGRQPQHF.

This clone has more than one count but fewer than ten. The chain employs TRBV6-4 and TRBJ2-3, with 11 positions matching TRBD2. Germline CDR1 is MRHNA and CDR2 is SNTAGT. This CDR3 is built from 15 residues. The trim removed 6 bases at V and 0 bases at J, leaving 2 bases unmatched. The CDR3 protein is CASSLAGGSTDTQYF. Here the CDR3 DNA reads TGTGCCAGCAGCCTAGCGGGAGGAAGCACAGATACGCAGTATTTT.

The chain uses TRBV2 and TRBJ1-4, with 10 bases identical to TRBD1. The CDR3 extends over 18 amino acids. The V gene's germline CDR1 is SNHLY and CDR2 FYNNEI. With 6 bases clipped from V and 1 base from J, the junction kept 11 bases outside the gene matches. The CDR3, as DNA: TGTGCCAGCAGGATCCGGGACAGGGGAGGTAGAACTAATGAAAAACTGTTTTTT. Translating it yields CASRIRDRGGRTNEKLFF.

J is TRBJ1-2 and V is TRBV20-1; TRBD1 might be the D (5 bases). The CDR3 covers 11 residues. The V gene's germline CDR1 is DFQATT and CDR2 SNEGSKA (reference sequence). V lost 3 bases to trimming and J lost 8 bases, with 10 bases between them. The CDR3 region is CSASRGEGYTF. Written as DNA, the CDR3 is TGCAGTGCTAGCCGGGGGGAAGGCTACACCTTC.

About this clone: Sequence at one end of the junction differs from germline and may be a read error. The chain combines TRBV6-1 with TRBJ2-5; 9 bases fit TRBD2. The germline V gene encodes CDR1 MNHNS and CDR2 SASEGT. The CDR3 has 12 amino acids. As DNA, the CDR3 is TGTGCCAGCAGTGAAGCTGGCGGGAGGGCTAACTTC. This encodes CASSEAGGRANF.

The genes are TRBV19 and TRBJ1-5, with D possibly TRBD1 on 6 matching bases. The CDR3 loop spans 15 amino acids. Germline CDR1 and CDR2: LNHDA and SQIVND (reference sequence). Deletions cut 5 bases from V and 1 base from J, with 12 bases between. CDR3 region: CASSPGQLSNQPQHF. The CDR3 nucleotides read TGTGCCAGTAGTCCAGGACAGCTGAGCAATCAGCCCCAGCATTTT.

The CDR3 DNA reads TGTGCCAGCAGTTACGGGCAGATGAATCAGCCCCAGCATTTT. This codes for CASSYGQMNQPQHF. The rearrangement uses TRBV6-2 or TRBV6-3 and TRBJ1-5; no clear D. The CDR3 is made up of 14 amino acids. CDR1 is MNHEY, CDR2 SVGEGT, per germline. V shed 2 bases and J shed 4 bases, with 9 bases lying between them.

This clone was counted between two and nine times. The CDR3, as DNA: TGTGCCAGCAGCCCCAGGGGACAGGAGGGAACTGAAGCTTTCTTT. It codes for CASSPRGQEGTEAFF. The chain is built from TRBV7-9 and TRBJ1-1, with 8 bases lining up with TRBD1. From germline, CDR1 is SEHNR and CDR2 FQNEAQ (reference sequence). The CDR3 is 15 amino acids. Germline trimming cut 5 bases from V and 5 bases from J; bases unmatched to any gene: 10.

The chain employs TRBV3-1 (or the pseudogene TRBV3-2) and TRBJ1-1; possible D gene TRBD1, 5 bases. CDR3 length: 11 amino acids. CDR1 is LGHDT, CDR2 YNNKEL, per germline (reference sequence). The germline V and J ends were trimmed by 2 bases and 10 bases, with 8 bases remaining between them. The CDR3 spells CASSQQGAAFF. The CDR3 DNA is TGTGCCAGCAGCCAACAGGGTGCAGCTTTCTTT.

J is TRBJ1-5 and V is TRBV2; 9 bases align to TRBD1. Germline V gene sequence: CDR1 SNHLY, CDR2 FYNNEI. The J segment lost 4 bases and the V segment lost 4 bases, leaving 2 bases of the junction unmatched. This CDR3 contains 14 residues. CDR3 residues: CASSGQGGNQPQHF. The CDR3 nucleotides are TGTGCCAGCAGTGGACAGGGGGGGAATCAGCCCCAGCATTTT.

J is TRBJ1-5 and V is TRBV4-2; 8 bases fit TRBD1. V gave up 0 bases and J gave up 5 bases; unmatched junction bases: 0. There are 14 residues in the CDR3. The V gene's germline CDR1 is LGHNA and CDR2 YNFKEQ. CDR3 nucleotides: TGTGCCAGCAGCCAAGAACAGGGGGATCAGCCCCAGCATTTT. It specifies CASSQEQGDQPQHF.

This clone showed up just a few times. The same CDR3 can be traced to other DNA sequences in this sample. V and J are TRBV7-6 and TRBJ1-5, with TRBD1 identical over 7 bases. The germline V gene encodes CDR1 SGHVS and CDR2 FNYEAQ. After removal of 1 base from V and 4 bases from J, the junction contained 1 base not matched to a gene. This CDR3 is built from 14 residues. CDR3 in amino acids: CASSLGQGNQPQHF. The CDR3 DNA reads TGTGCCAGCAGCTTAGGACAGGGTAATCAGCCCCAGCATTTT.

The rearrangement joins TRBV29-1 to TRBJ1-1, with D possibly matching TRBD1 (5 bases). The germline CDR1 and CDR2 sequences are SQVTM and ANQGSEA. The germline V and J ends were trimmed by 7 bases and 2 bases, with 11 bases remaining between them. The CDR3 is made up of 12 amino acids. CDR3 loop: CSARQTNTEAFF. The DNA for the CDR3 is TGCAGCGCCCGACAGACTAACACTGAAGCTTTCTTT.

The chain uses TRBV3-1 (or the pseudogene TRBV3-2) and TRBJ1-2; tentatively, D is TRBD1 (6 bases). The CDR3 totals 13 residues. Trimming pared 6 bases from V and 8 bases from J, leaving 16 bases between. Germline V gives CDR1 LGHDT, CDR2 YNNKEL (reference sequence). Here the CDR3 DNA reads TGTGCCAGCAGTTTTCCGGACAGTCGAGGCTACACCTTC. It is translated as CASSFPDSRGYTF.

The CDR3 region has the DNA TGTGCCAGCAGTTCCCGCGGGACTAGCGGAGCGAACACCGGGGAGCTGTTTTTT. Encoded protein: CASSSRGTSGANTGELFF. The V gene is TRBV6-2 or TRBV6-3, the J gene TRBJ2-2, with TRBD2 identical over 11 bases. J gave up 0 bases and V 4 bases, and 7 bases lay outside the gene matches. Germline CDR1 reads MNHEY; CDR2 reads SVGEGT. The CDR3 contains 18 residues.

This chain joins TRBV10-1 and TRBJ2-7; a weak D match, TRBD1 (5 bases). V lost 1 base to trimming and J lost 4 bases, with 26 bases between them. The germline CDR1 and CDR2 sequences are WNHNN and SYGVQD (reference sequence). The CDR3 loop spans 19 amino acids. The CDR3 is CASSEYRVLSPGQLYEQYF. DNA for the CDR3: TGCGCCAGCAGTGAGTATCGGGTATTGTCCCCCGGACAATTATACGAGCAGTACTTC.

The rearrangement links TRBV4-3 to TRBJ1-1, with D perhaps matching TRBD1 (6 bases). The CDR3 extends over 12 amino acids. Germline CDR1 reads LGHNA; CDR2 reads YSLEER. Trimming left V 9 bases short and J 2 bases short, with 10 bases between. This CDR3 is CARNRANTEAFF. CDR3 in DNA: TGCGCCAGAAACAGGGCTAACACTGAAGCTTTCTTT.

J is TRBJ2-2 and V is TRBV5-1; 12 bases are shared with TRBD2. This CDR3 comprises 16 residues. From germline, CDR1 is SGHRS and CDR2 YFSETQ. V dropped 0 bases and J dropped 7; count of bases not matched to a gene: 4. This chain's CDR3 is CASSLEGLAGGGELFF. The CDR3 DNA reads as TGCGCCAGCAGCTTGGAGGGACTAGCGGGCGGCGGGGAGCTGTTTTTT.

The chain employs TRBV6-5 and TRBJ2-1; 8 bases map to TRBD1. The CDR3 consists of 13 residues. Germline values: CDR1 MNHEY, CDR2 SVGAGI. The ends lost 10 bases at V and 8 bases at J; junction bases unmatched: 10. CDR3 nucleotide sequence: TGTGCCACGCGACAGGGGACCGGCGATGAGCAGTTCTTC. Amino acids: CATRQGTGDEQFF.

This chain links TRBV30 with TRBJ1-6, with TRBD1 matching 7 bases. CDR3 length equals 17 residues. Germline V CDR1 and CDR2: GTSNPN, SVGIG (reference sequence). The J segment lost 3 bases and the V segment lost 3 bases, leaving 11 bases of the junction unmatched. The CDR3 DNA reads as TGTGCCTGGAGATACACAGGCAGGGACAGCTATAATTCACCCCTCCACTTT. This encodes CAWRYTGRDSYNSPLHF.

The V and J genes are TRBV7-2 and TRBJ1-6; no reliable D call. Between the trimmed V and J ends, which lost 0 bases and 3 bases, there was a span of 6 bases. Germline V CDR1 and CDR2: SGHTA, FQGNSA. This CDR3 contains 15 residues. CDR3 region: CASSLAPSYNSPLHF. The CDR3 DNA is TGTGCCAGCAGCTTAGCCCCCAGCTATAATTCACCCCTCCACTTT. Together with reference TRBV7-2 and TRBJ1-6, the CDR3 gives the full variable domain: GAGVSQSPSNKVTEKGKDVELRCDPISGHTALYWYRQSLGQGLEFLIYFQGNSAPDKSGLPSDRFSAERTGGSVSTLTIQRTQQEDSAVYLCASSLAPSYNSPLHFGNGTRLTVT.

The chain has TRBV6-5 and TRBJ1-1; possibly TRBD1 for D (6 bases). Germline-derived CDR1 and CDR2 are MNHEY and SVGAGI. Trimming left V 11 bases short and J 1 base short, with 14 bases between. There are 13 residues in the CDR3. The CDR3 nucleotides read TGTGCCTCTCACCCGACAGGGAACACTGAAGCTTTCTTT. This translates into CASHPTGNTEAFF.

The chain uses TRBV10-3 and TRBJ2-1, with D perhaps TRBD1 (5 bases). V lost 6 bases and J lost 3, with 15 bases in between. Germline values: CDR1 ENHRY, CDR2 SYGVKD. The length of the CDR3 is 15 residues. DNA for the CDR3: TGTGCCATCAGGCCCGACAGTGAAGTCTACAATGAGCAGTTCTTC. Translation gives CAIRPDSEVYNEQFF.

The V gene is TRBV21-1, the J gene TRBJ2-3; the D call TRBD2 from the table was never checked on the DNA. TRBV21-1 is termed a pseudogene. The CDR3 has 19 amino acids. This chain's CDR3 is CASSKVLAGGPGQVDTQYF. CDR3 DNA sequence: TGTGCCAGCAGCAAAGTCCTAGCGGGGGGGCCTGGCCAAGTAGATACGCAGTATTTT.